The rows below give T cell receptor beta chains drawn from one sample of a study of blood T cell repertoires in COVID-19. Here immunoSEQ multiplex PCR was the method, and the copy in TCRdb shows in-frame clones only, minus some. The sample records approximately 250,000 clones, roughly 84% being singletons. Sequencing was carried out using peripheral blood. The receptors come from a woman aged 40-49 years who had recovered from COVID-19. The CDR3 runs from the conserved cysteine through the conserved F or W. D genes are given only for firm matches. Clone size appears in some rows only: once, few, many, or a class for an expanded clone.

V gene	clone size	D gene	J gene	CDR3 DNA	CDR3 protein
TRBV9	NA	TRBD1	TRBJ1-2	TGTGCCAGCAGCATGCGGGACAGGTACTATGGCTACACCTTC	CASSMRDRYYGYTF
TRBV7-9	NA	NA	TRBJ2-7	TGTGCCAGCAGCCGAACGACTCCCTACGAGCAGTACTTC	CASSRTTPYEQYF
TRBV6-5	few	TRBD1	TRBJ1-1	TGTGCCAGCAGTATCAGGACAGGGGGTAGGACTGAAGCTTTCTTT	CASSIRTGGRTEAFF
TRBV16	NA	NA	TRBJ1-4	TGTGCCAGCAGCCAAGGGGCGGAAAAACTGTTTTTT	CASSQGAEKLFF
TRBV5-5	NA	TRBD2	TRBJ2-7	TGTGCCAGCAGCGTCGGGAGGATTAGGGGACCAACCTACGAGCAGTACTTC	CASSVGRIRGPTYEQYF
TRBV30	NA	TRBD2	TRBJ2-7	TGTGCCTGGAGATCTAGCGGGGGCTACGAGCAGTACTTC	CAWRSSGGYEQYF
TRBV5-5	few	NA	TRBJ2-1	TGTGCCAGCAGCTTGGGCAGCTACAATGAGCAGTTCTTC	CASSLGSYNEQFF
TRBV27	NA	TRBD1	TRBJ2-1	TGTGCCAGCCGAACCGGGACAGCCTCCTACAATGAGCAGTTCTTC	CASRTGTASYNEQFF
TRBV7-2	NA	TRBD1	TRBJ1-1	TGTGCCAGCAGCTTTGAAGGGGGCTATGCTGAAGCTTTCTTT	CASSFEGGYAEAFF
TRBV5-1	NA	TRBD1	TRBJ2-2	TGCGCCAGCAGCGCGGTGACAGGGGGTTCAGGGGAGCTGTTTTTT	CASSAVTGGSGELFF
TRBV13	NA	TRBD1	TRBJ2-5	TGTGCCAGCAGCTATGGTCGCGGGACAGGTGGGGAGACCCAGTACTTC	CASSYGRGTGGETQYF
TRBV28	NA	NA	TRBJ1-5	TGTGCCAGCAGCTTGGCAGGTCAGCCCCAGCATTTT	CASSLAGQPQHF
TRBV4-3	NA	TRBD1	TRBJ1-4	TGCGCCAGCAGCCAGGACAGGGCTCGTGAAAAACTGTTTTTT	CASSQDRAREKLFF
TRBV3-1/TRBV3-2	NA	NA	TRBJ1-3	TGTGCCAGCAGCCAACTAGTCAGCTCTGGAAACACCATATATTTT	CASSQLVSSGNTIYF
TRBV2	NA	NA	TRBJ1-2	TGTGCCAGCAGTGAAGAATGGGCCTCGGGAGGCTACACCTTC	CASSEEWASGGYTF